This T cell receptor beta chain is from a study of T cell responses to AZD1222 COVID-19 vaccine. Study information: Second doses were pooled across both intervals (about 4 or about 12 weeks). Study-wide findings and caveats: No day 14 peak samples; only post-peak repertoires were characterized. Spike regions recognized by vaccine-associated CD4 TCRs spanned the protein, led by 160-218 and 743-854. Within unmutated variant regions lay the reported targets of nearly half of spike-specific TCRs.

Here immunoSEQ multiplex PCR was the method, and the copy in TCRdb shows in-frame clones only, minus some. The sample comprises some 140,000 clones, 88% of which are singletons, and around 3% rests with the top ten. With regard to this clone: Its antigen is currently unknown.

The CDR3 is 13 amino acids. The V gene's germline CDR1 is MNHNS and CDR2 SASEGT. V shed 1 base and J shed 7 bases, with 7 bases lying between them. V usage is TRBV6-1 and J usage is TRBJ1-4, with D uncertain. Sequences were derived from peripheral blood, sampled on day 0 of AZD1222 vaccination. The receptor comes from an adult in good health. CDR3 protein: CASSEGFFEKLFF. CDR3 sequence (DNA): TGTGCCAGCAGTGAAGGGTTCTTTGAAAAACTGTTTTTT.